These T cell receptor beta chains were read from a single sample in a study of CD4 T cells in relation to SARS-CoV-2 and coronaviruses. Repertoires were generated with immunoSEQ multiplex PCR, while TCRdb's copy carries only in-frame clones and drops some. This sample yields about 26,000 clones, of which roughly 73% are seen a single time; about 20% belongs to the top ten. Their specific antigens are unknown. Sequenced sample: CD4+ T cells from PBMCs, cultured in vitro. Receptor source: a human donor in good health. Both conserved end residues are part of each CDR3. D genes are given only for firm matches.

CDR3 protein	J gene	D gene	V gene
CASSPTGVWDNQPQHF	TRBJ1-5	TRBD1	TRBV5-1
CSASTGLEIGRETQYF	TRBJ2-5	NA	TRBV20-1
CASSLSLEQGNNEQFF	TRBJ2-1	TRBD1	TRBV5-1
CASSRERALDGEQYF	TRBJ2-7	NA	TRBV5-1
CASSRHRQGGNQPQHF	TRBJ1-5	TRBD1	TRBV10-2
CASHDRGSGNTIYF	TRBJ1-3	NA	TRBV21-1
CASSISRRTGELFF	TRBJ2-2	NA	TRBV19
CASSSLWGREPYEQYF	TRBJ2-7	NA	TRBV19
CASSFLQDTQYF	TRBJ2-3	NA	TRBV11-2
CASSMLGRSSYEQYF	TRBJ2-7	NA	TRBV19
CASSLSQLNEKLFF	TRBJ1-4	NA	TRBV5-1
CASSYQGQGLYEQYF	TRBJ2-7	TRBD1	TRBV6-2/TRBV6-3
CASSLQGQIVNEQYF	TRBJ2-7	TRBD1	TRBV11-2
CASSFTSGENEKLFF	TRBJ1-4	NA	TRBV7-9
CASSQDWRGRSGYTF	TRBJ1-2	TRBD1	TRBV4-3
CSASPRGWNQPQHF	TRBJ1-5	NA	TRBV20-1
CASSTGLANEQFF	TRBJ2-1	TRBD2	TRBV5-1
CASSRTGTSNQPQHF	TRBJ1-5	NA	TRBV28
CASSQGGQGRAEAFF	TRBJ1-1	TRBD1	TRBV3-1/TRBV3-2
CASRQAGGQTGELFF	TRBJ2-2	TRBD2	TRBV2
CASSLLQGYGETQYF	TRBJ2-5	TRBD1	TRBV5-1
CASGPSNQPQHF	TRBJ1-5	NA	TRBV7-2
CASSAGLRNTEAFF	TRBJ1-1	NA	TRBV25-1
CASSWGGSNTQYF	TRBJ2-3	NA	TRBV11-2
CASSGLAGATDTQYF	TRBJ2-3	TRBD2	TRBV10-2